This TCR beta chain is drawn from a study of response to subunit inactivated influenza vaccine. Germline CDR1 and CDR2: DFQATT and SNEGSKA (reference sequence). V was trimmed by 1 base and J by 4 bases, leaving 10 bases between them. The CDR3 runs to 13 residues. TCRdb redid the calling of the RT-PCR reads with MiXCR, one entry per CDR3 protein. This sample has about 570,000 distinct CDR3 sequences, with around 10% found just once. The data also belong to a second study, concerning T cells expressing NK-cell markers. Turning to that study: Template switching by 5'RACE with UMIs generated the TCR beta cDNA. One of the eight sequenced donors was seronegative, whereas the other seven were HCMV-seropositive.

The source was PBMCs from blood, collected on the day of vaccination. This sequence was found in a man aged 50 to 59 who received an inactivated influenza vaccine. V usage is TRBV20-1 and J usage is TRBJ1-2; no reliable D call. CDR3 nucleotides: TGCAGTGCTAGAGGCGTGGGAGGCTATGGCTACACCTTC. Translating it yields CSARGVGGYGYTF.